The subject of this entry is one T cell receptor (beta chain). This clone was detected once. This clone's antigen is unknown. Per-base qualities were not stored, and no clone one base away is much larger. The sample comes from a study of T cell responses to AZD1222 COVID-19 vaccine (dated by TCRdb to 2020 to 2023). Broadly, across the study: A total of 230 to 250 trial participants underwent TCR sequencing, of whom around 210 had received two doses of AZD1222 and about 25 had received two doses of the MenACWY control vaccine. Trial participants were enrolled by age into subgroups of 18-55, 56-69 and 70-plus years, and approximately 150, 30 and 60 TCR-sequenced participants, respectively, were included in these subgroups. Overall study results and their limits: No day 14 peak-response samples were available, so repertoires were characterized only after the peak T cell response. The vaccine-associated CD4 TCRs covered the entire spike protein, and the dominant responses fell in regions 160-218 and 743-854. Spike-specific TCR breadth and depth rose significantly after two AZD1222 doses compared with day 0 and with MenACWY recipients. Participants were mostly white British and included more females than males, and it was suggested by the authors that clonal diversity may have been underestimated. Nearly half of unique spike-specific TCRs reportedly recognized epitopes outside regions mutated in the B.1.351 and B.1.1.7 variants. Conclusions about previously exposed vaccinees were limited because only five to seven AZD1222 recipients were SARS-CoV-2 seropositive at baseline. In the small 56-69-year group, the increase in depth fell short of significance, most likely because of low power.

The CDR3 regions of human TCRbeta chains were subjected to immunosequencing. As for how the authors treated the data: TCRs in the repertoires were matched against a reference library of SARS-CoV-2-specific TCRs that had been generated with the MIRA antigen-specificity platform. Breadth was defined as the fraction of unique TCRs that were SARS-CoV-2-associated, and depth was defined as the fraction of total T cells that were SARS-CoV-2-associated. Using the MIRA data, every spike-specific TCR was mapped to the spike region that the TCR reacted to and assigned to either a CD4 or a CD8 class. Log10-transformed breadth and depth values were compared by one-way ANOVA with Sidak's multiple comparisons tests. TCRdb obtained this table from immuneACCESS and retained in-frame rearrangements with V and J assigned. These tables miss some clones; where compared with another copy, unresolved V genes account for less than half of the shortfall, and the remainder is unexplained. From that table come the V and J calls and clone size; the DNA was used to work out D and trimming. The sample table lists 100,000 to 150,000 clones, just over 90% of them with a count of one. Around 0.99% of the sample is held by the ten biggest clonotypes.

CDR3 length: 14 amino acids, cysteine to phenylalanine. CDR3 DNA only is kept here, 42 bases in frame from base 1. Trimmed from V: 5 bases; trimmed from J: 2 bases; junction bases lacking a gene match: 3. Looking up the germline V gene (reference sequence) yields CDR1 SEHNR and CDR2 FQNEAQ. The label giving this sample's time point can be read as: about 28 days (+/-7) after the second vaccine dose. AZD1222 recipients given second doses at about 4 weeks or at about 12 weeks were pooled, since spike-specific TCR depth and breadth were not found to differ between the two schedules. Vaccinee samples were obtained from the UK trials COV001 and COV002, which included a single-blind randomized controlled phase 2/3 trial of AZD1222 (ChAdOx1 nCoV-19) in healthy adults. Trial participant PBMC samples were collected at day 0 and day 28 after the second dose for TCRbeta chain sequencing.

The TCR comes from an adult who received the AZD1222 COVID-19 vaccine. The starting material was peripheral blood, obtained 28 days after the second AZD1222 dose. Recombination linked TRBV7-9 to TRBJ1-2; the junction holds 9 bases that match TRBD1. At the DNA level, the sequence is TGTGCCAGCAGCCGAGGACAGGGGAACTATGGCTACACCTTC. Translated, it reads CASSRGQGNYGYTF.